The 17 T cell receptor beta chains below were found in one sample sequenced in a study of cytomegalovirus exposure and HLA in healthy donors. The PCR had 60 Vbeta and 13 Jbeta primers. TCRdb's table, derived via immunoSEQ multiplex PCR, lists solely in-frame clones and lacks some. The repertoire has about 180,000 clones, around 70% of them found once; the top ten carry roughly 3%. Sequenced: PBMCs. The receptors were gathered from a male donor in good health and CMV-seronegative.

This clone came up once. CDR3 sequence: CASSFAAGVSNEQFF. The CDR3 DNA follows: TGTGCCAGCAGCTTTGCAGCGGGTGTGTCCAATGAGCAGTTCTTC. V usage is TRBV5-4 and J usage is TRBJ2-1; weak D call: TRBD2 (6 bases). Germline CDR1 SGHNT, CDR2 YYREEE (reference sequence). This CDR3 region has 15 residues. Trimming took off 2 bases at V and 6 bases at J, with 15 bases between the two ends.

The V and J genes are TRBV5-4 and TRBJ2-1, with a possible D match to TRBD2 (5 bases). V shed 4 bases and J shed 8 bases, with 22 bases lying between them. This CDR3 has 16 amino acids. CDR1 is SGHNT, CDR2 YYREEE, per germline (reference sequence). The CDR3 protein is CASSPDRGSAWDEQFF. The CDR3 region has the DNA TGTGCCAGCAGCCCTGACCGGGGTTCCGCCTGGGATGAGCAGTTCTTC.

V usage is TRBV28 and J usage is TRBJ1-4; D remains ambiguous. V was clipped by 4 bases and J by 3 bases, with 15 bases between them. The CDR3 sequence is 16 residues long. Looked up from germline, CDR1 is MDHEN and CDR2 is SYDVKM. CDR3 nucleotides: TGTGCCAGCAGTTCCCCCCCAAGAGAATCTAATGAAAAACTGTTTTTT. It specifies CASSSPPRESNEKLFF.

J is TRBJ1-2 and V is TRBV2; 7 nucleotides line up with TRBD1. The length of the CDR3 is 15 residues. Germline CDR1 and CDR2: SNHLY and FYNNEI. J was trimmed by 4 bases and V by 4 bases; bases with no gene match: 9. The CDR3 DNA is TGTGCCAGCAGTGGGGAAGACAGGGACGGCTATGGCTACACCTTC. The encoded protein is CASSGEDRDGYGYTF.

The chain uses TRBV7-9 and TRBJ1-2; D remains unclear. V gave up 8 bases and J gave up 0 bases, with 10 bases separating them. Looked up from germline, CDR1 is SEHNR and CDR2 is FQNEAQ (reference sequence). The CDR3 is made up of 13 amino acids. CDR3 residues: CASEPLANYGYTF. Here the CDR3 DNA reads TGTGCCAGCGAACCGTTAGCTAACTATGGCTACACCTTC.

This chain uses TRBV28 with TRBJ2-3; D call uncertain. Trimming took off 2 bases at V and 2 bases at J, with 11 bases between the two ends. This CDR3 has 15 amino acids. The germline V gene encodes CDR1 MDHEN and CDR2 SYDVKM. CDR3 sequence reads: CASSLEQISTDTQYF. The CDR3 region has the DNA TGTGCCAGCAGTTTAGAACAGATTTCCACAGATACGCAGTATTTT. The entire variable domain, with the rest obtained from reference TRBV28 and TRBJ2-3, is as follows: DVKVTQSSRYLVKRTGEKVFLECVQDMDHENMFWYRQDPGLGLRLIYFSYDVKMKEKGDIPEGYSVSREKKERFSLILESASTNQTSMYLCASSLEQISTDTQYFGPGTRLTVL.

This chain joins TRBV19 and TRBJ1-5; D not certain. CDR3 length: 15 amino acids. The V end lost 5 bases, the J end lost 0 bases, and 11 bases lay between the germline ends. In germline, CDR1 is LNHDA, CDR2 SQIVND (reference sequence). The CDR3 protein is CASSAGSDSNQPQHF. As DNA, the CDR3 is TGTGCCAGTAGTGCAGGTTCTGATAGCAATCAGCCCCAGCATTTT.

The V gene is TRBV5-1, the J gene TRBJ1-3; the match to TRBD1 covers 7 bases. Germline trimming cut 4 bases from V and 0 bases from J; bases unmatched to any gene: 4. The CDR3 covers 15 residues. Germline V CDR1 and CDR2: SGHRS, YFSETQ. In DNA, the CDR3 is TGCGCCAGCAGCGGGGGACAGCTCTCTGGAAACACCATATATTTT. Protein sequence: CASSGGQLSGNTIYF.

The rearrangement links TRBV9 to TRBJ2-2; D is perhaps TRBD1 (5 bases). Germline CDR1 is SGDLS and CDR2 is YYNGEE. V was shortened by 7 bases and J by 0 bases, with 10 bases between the two germline ends. The CDR3 consists of 14 residues. CDR3 region: CASCRQTNTGELFF. CDR3 DNA: TGTGCCAGCTGCCGACAGACGAACACCGGGGAGCTGTTTTTT.

The chain joins TRBV7-9 to TRBJ2-2; 10 bases match TRBD2. Germline values: CDR1 SEHNR, CDR2 FQNEAQ (reference sequence). There are 16 residues in the CDR3. The trim removed 5 bases at V and 3 bases at J, leaving 6 bases unmatched. Here the CDR3 DNA reads TGTGCCAGCAGCCCGCCAGGACTAGCGGACACCGGGGAGCTGTTTTTT. Its protein is CASSPPGLADTGELFF. The full variable domain, in which reference TRBV7-9 and TRBJ2-2 provide the parts outside the CDR3, is DTGVSQNPRHKITKRGQNVTFRCDPISEHNRLYWYRQTLGQGPEFLTYFQNEAQLEKSRLLSDRFSAERPKGSFSTLEIQRTEQGDSAMYLCASSPPGLADTGELFFGEGSRLTVL.

The chain combines TRBV7-2 with TRBJ1-1; 10 positions agree with TRBD1. The CDR3 extends over 14 amino acids. The V gene's germline CDR1 is SGHTA and CDR2 FQGNSA. Germline trimming cut 5 bases from V and 5 bases from J; bases unmatched to any gene: 5. The CDR3, as DNA: TGTGCCAGCAGCCGACAGGGGGCTGGGACTGAAGCTTTCTTT. Amino acids: CASSRQGAGTEAFF.

On this clone: Other nucleotide sequences in the sample specify the same CDR3. V and J are TRBV14 and TRBJ2-3; D uncertain. The germline V gene encodes CDR1 SGHDN and CDR2 FVKESK. This CDR3 comprises 12 residues. Trimming took 4 bases from V and 0 from J, leaving 2 bases between them. CDR3 bases: TGTGCCAGCAGCCCTAGCACAGATACGCAGTATTTT. The encoded protein is CASSPSTDTQYF.

On this clone itself: A read error may produce the germline difference seen at one junction end. J is TRBJ2-7 and V is TRBV7-9; 14 positions match TRBD2. Germline CDR1 and CDR2: SEHNR and FQNEAQ (reference sequence). The CDR3 spans 16 residues. In DNA form, the CDR3 reads TGTTCCAGCACCACACTGGGGACTAGCGGGAGTTACGAGCAGTACTTC. Encoded protein: CSSTTLGTSGSYEQYF. Complete variable domain (other parts from reference TRBV7-9 and TRBJ2-7): DTGVSQNPRHKITKRGQNVTFRCDPISEHNRLYWYRQTLGQGPEFLTYFQNEAQLEKSRLLSDRFSAERPKGSFSTLEIQRTEQGDSAMYLCSSTTLGTSGSYEQYFGPGTRLTVT.

A word on this clone: A junction end diverges from the germline sequence, so it may reflect a read error. This specimen includes other DNA sequences encoding the same CDR3. The chain combines TRBV5-1 with TRBJ1-1, with no clear D. The CDR3 runs to 15 residues. Germline CDR1 reads SGHRS; CDR2 reads YFSETQ. The CDR3 spells CASSFQLGFDTEAFF. CDR3 nucleotide sequence: TGTGCCAGCAGTTTTCAACTTGGTTTCGACACTGAAGCTTTCTTT.

This chain connects TRBV21-1 to TRBJ1-2; TRBD1 is the table's D call, not checked against the DNA. TRBV21-1 is recorded as a pseudogene. This CDR3 contains 13 residues. In DNA form, the CDR3 reads TGTGCCAGCAGCCACCGGACAGGGGGCGGCTACACCTTC. Translation gives CASSHRTGGGYTF.

The CDR3, as DNA: TGTGCCAGTAGTATAGTGGGGGGGAGAGGCTCTGGGGCCAACGTCCTGACTTTC. It is translated as CASSIVGGRGSGANVLTF. The chain combines TRBV19 with TRBJ2-6; TRBD2 agrees at 7 bases. V lost 1 base, J lost 0 bases, and 6 bases stayed unmatched. From germline, CDR1 is LNHDA and CDR2 SQIVND (reference sequence). The CDR3 contains 18 residues. The variable domain in full, with the rest retrieved from reference TRBV19 and TRBJ2-6, is DGGITQSPKYLFRKEGQNVTLSCEQNLNHDAMYWYRQDPGQGLRLIYYSQIVNDFQKGDIAEGYSVSREKKESFPLTVTSAQKNPTAFYLCASSIVGGRGSGANVLTFGAGSRLTVL.

The CDR3 DNA reads as TGTGCCAGCAGCCGGGACAGGGGGACTTATCAGCCCCAGCATTTT. Translation: CASSRDRGTYQPQHF. The J gene is TRBJ1-5, the V gene TRBV28, with TRBD1 matching over 11 bases. Germline lookup yields CDR1 MDHEN and CDR2 SYDVKM. The junction had 6 bases not matched to a gene; V was cut back by 6 bases and J by 5 bases. This CDR3 is built from 15 residues.